This T cell receptor beta chain originates from a study of blood T cell repertoires in COVID-19. Overall study context: From the United States, Italy and Spain came samples of acute and convalescent COVID-19. Nucleic acid was either cDNA or gDNA, and it came from T cells, B-cell-depleted T cells, or PBMCs.

Study processing details: Reference gene primer amplification gave nucleated cell count estimates. Clones were read by immunoSEQ multiplex PCR, and TCRdb kept only the in-frame ones, dropping some. V and J calls and clone size are given by that table; D and trimming were obtained from the DNA. The sample holds about 210,000 clones, roughly 78% seen once. This clone has just a few counts. Trimming at V came to 5 bases and at J to 8 bases, leaving 12 bases not matched to a gene. The V gene's germline CDR1 is PRHDT and CDR2 FYEKMQ (reference sequence). This CDR3 region has 15 residues. The source of this sequence is a woman between 40 and 55 years old with acute or convalescent COVID-19. The rearrangement links TRBV13 to TRBJ2-1; 7 bases are a match to TRBD2. What was sequenced was peripheral blood. The CDR3 DNA reads as TGTGCCAGCAGCACGACTAGCTTCTTTAGCGATGAGCAGTTCTTC. Amino acid sequence: CASSTTSFFSDEQFF.